Listed here are 23 T cell receptor beta chains from one sample, sequenced in a study of identical twins. MiXCR, applied by TCRdb to the 5' RACE reads, yields one record per CDR3 protein. The sample gives approximately 620,000 distinct CDR3 sequences, approximately 9% of which show up once; more than 0.75% is in the top ten. These data were likewise used in another study, on yellow fever vaccine responses in identical twins.

What was sequenced was PBMCs. These TCRs come from a woman between 18 and 30 years old in good health.

The table lists this clonotype with many counts. One junction end disagrees with the germline gene, perhaps due to a read error. CDR3 sequence reads: CATSDRTGIYGQYF. DNA of the CDR3: TGTGCCACCAGTGACCGGACCGGGATTTACGGGCAGTACTTC. The J gene is TRBJ2-7, the V gene TRBV24-1, with D perhaps matching TRBD2 (5 bases). The CDR3 runs to 14 residues. Germline V gives CDR1 KGHDR, CDR2 SFDVKD.

This chain uses TRBV11-2 with TRBJ2-1; the match to TRBD1 covers 11 bases. The V and J ends lost 5 bases and 6 bases, in that order; junction bases with no gene match: 6. The germline V gene encodes CDR1 SGHAT and CDR2 FQNNGV. This CDR3 region has 15 residues. CDR3 residues: CASSPGTGGGNEQFF. The CDR3 coding sequence is TGTGCCAGCAGCCCCGGGACAGGGGGTGGCAATGAGCAGTTCTTC.

The chain joins TRBV6-2 or TRBV6-3 to TRBJ2-1; no firm D call. Germline lookup yields CDR1 MNHEY and CDR2 SVGEGT. Trimming took 2 bases from V and 4 from J, leaving 12 bases between them. The CDR3 extends over 15 amino acids. The CDR3 coding sequence is TGTGCCAGCAGTTACCCGGCACAGCTATACAATGAGCAGTTCTTC. Protein product: CASSYPAQLYNEQFF.

The J gene is TRBJ2-7, the V gene TRBV18; no firm D call. The CDR3 runs to 17 residues. V shed 5 bases and J shed 0 bases, with 20 bases lying between them. Per the germline V gene, CDR1 is KGHSH and CDR2 is LQKENI. DNA of the CDR3: TGTGCCAGCTCAGTCACTACTTCTCTCATTAGCTCCTACGAGCAGTACTTC. The encoded protein is CASSVTTSLISSYEQYF.

In this sample, this clonotype turned up many times. V is TRBV5-1 and J is TRBJ2-7; the D gene is possibly TRBD1 (6 bases). Germline CDR1 reads SGHRS; CDR2 reads YFSETQ. This CDR3 is built from 14 residues. Trimming removed 3 bases at V and 1 base at J, with 11 bases between. The CDR3 coding sequence is TGCGCCAGCAGCTCCTCAGGGGTTTCCTACGAGCAGTACTTC. This translates into CASSSSGVSYEQYF. Full variable domain (remainder filled in from reference TRBV5-1 and TRBJ2-7): KAGVTQTPRYLIKTRGQQVTLSCSPISGHRSVSWYQQTPGQGLQFLFEYFSETQRNKGNFPGRFSGRQFSNSRSEMNVSTLELGDSALYLCASSSSGVSYEQYFGPGTRLTVT.

The genes are TRBV20-1 and TRBJ2-2; D is perhaps TRBD2 (7 bases). Trimming left V 1 base short and J 4 bases short, with 13 bases between. CDR3 length equals 15 residues. Germline V lookup: CDR1 DFQATT, CDR2 SNEGSKA (reference sequence). In DNA form, the CDR3 reads TGCAGTGCTAGAGGCGGGGGCGGCGGCACCGGGGAGCTGTTTTTT. Translated, it gives CSARGGGGGTGELFF.

This chain uses TRBV5-5 with TRBJ2-7; 8 positions agree with TRBD2. Germline values: CDR1 SGHKS, CDR2 YYEKEE (reference sequence). The trim removed 4 bases at V and 3 bases at J, leaving 15 bases unmatched. This CDR3 has 17 residues. The DNA of the CDR3 is TGTGCCAGCAGCCAGAAAACGTTCCGGGAGGGCCTCTACGAGCAGTACTTC. This gives the protein CASSQKTFREGLYEQYF.

This clonotype was counted only a few times. This chain links TRBV11-2 with TRBJ2-3, with 10 bases lining up with TRBD1. After removal of 4 bases from V and 0 bases from J, the junction contained 13 bases not matched to a gene. The CDR3 sequence is 19 residues long. The germline V gene has CDR1 SGHAT and CDR2 FQNNGV. The CDR3 coding sequence is TGTGCCAGCAGCTCGACAGGGGGCGTTTATTTTCTAAGCACAGATACGCAGTATTTT. It specifies CASSSTGGVYFLSTDTQYF.

The V and J genes are TRBV9 and TRBJ2-1; 7 positions agree with TRBD1. CDR1 and CDR2 (germline): SGDLS, YYNGEE. Losses at the gene ends were 3 bases for V and 6 bases for J; bases not matched to a gene: 3. This CDR3 has 13 amino acids. The CDR3: CASSGRQGNEQFF. In DNA form, the CDR3 reads TGTGCCAGCAGCGGGAGACAGGGCAATGAGCAGTTCTTC.

This clonotype was detected only a few times. The chain couples TRBV20-1 to TRBJ2-1; 8 nucleotides line up with TRBD2. V dropped 6 bases and J dropped 6; count of bases not matched to a gene: 7. The CDR3 extends over 13 amino acids. Germline CDR1 reads DFQATT; CDR2 reads SNEGSKA (reference sequence). The CDR3 spells CSAERESINEQFF. The CDR3, as DNA: TGCAGTGCCGAGCGGGAGTCCATCAATGAGCAGTTCTTC.

The chain has TRBV6-2 or TRBV6-3 and TRBJ2-7; weak D call: TRBD2 (5 bases). The V gene lost 6 bases and the J gene lost 3 bases, with 24 bases spanning the gap. CDR3 length: 17 residues. The V gene's germline CDR1 is MNHEY and CDR2 SVGEGT. The DNA for the CDR3 is TGTGCCAGCAGCCCGACGGGTAGCGTCACTATAGGCTACGAGCAGTACTTC. The encoded protein is CASSPTGSVTIGYEQYF.

This clonotype appeared once. Germline is not matched at one junction end, which may reflect a read error. The V call is TRBV10-2, the J call TRBJ2-3, with TRBD2 identical over 7 bases. This CDR3 contains 17 residues. Germline CDR1 reads WSHSY; CDR2 reads SAAADI. The CDR3 loop reads CTSTLTLSGIRTDTQYF. The CDR3 coding sequence is TGCACCAGCACCTTAACTTTGAGCGGGATCCGCACAGATACGCAGTATTTT.

The chain carries TRBV28 and TRBJ2-7; D may be TRBD1 or TRBD2 (5 bases each). The germline gives CDR1 MDHEN, CDR2 SYDVKM. The CDR3 consists of 17 residues. Trimming pared 2 bases from V and 2 bases from J, leaving 19 bases between. CDR3 in DNA: TGTGCCAGCAGTTTAAATGTCTGGGGACCTGAAACCTACGAGCAGTACTTC. Its translation: CASSLNVWGPETYEQYF.

This clonotype was counted a few times. The V and J genes are TRBV9 and TRBJ2-2; D gene uncertain. This CDR3 is 13 amino acids long. The V and J ends lost 6 bases and 6 bases respectively, with 12 bases between them. Germline V gene lookup returns CDR1 SGDLS and CDR2 YYNGEE. In nucleotides, the CDR3 is TGTGCCAGCACCCCCCTCTCCGCCGGGGAGCTGTTTTTT. Protein product: CASTPLSAGELFF.

This clonotype came up a few times. The chain employs TRBV5-1 and TRBJ2-2; D is unclear. Trimming took off 5 bases at V and 0 bases at J, with 8 bases between the two ends. Looked up from germline, CDR1 is SGHRS and CDR2 is YFSETQ. This CDR3 region has 14 residues. This CDR3 is CASSSTANTGELFF. The CDR3 bases are TGCGCCAGCAGTTCCACAGCGAACACCGGGGAGCTGTTTTTT.

The chain has TRBV5-4 and TRBJ2-4, with 7 positions matching TRBD1. Germline V gives CDR1 SGHNT, CDR2 YYREEE (reference sequence). This CDR3 is built from 19 residues. The J segment lost 0 bases and the V segment lost 2 bases, leaving 14 bases of the junction unmatched. The CDR3 bases are TGTGCCAGCAGCTTAACTACAGGGGCCGTGCCATTAGCCAAAAACATTCAGTACTTC. Residues: CASSLTTGAVPLAKNIQYF. The full variable domain, with the rest looked up from reference TRBV5-4 and TRBJ2-4, is ETGVTQSPTHLIKTRGQQVTLRCSSQSGHNTVSWYQQALGQGPQFIFQYYREEENGRGNFPPRFSGLQFPNYSSELNVNALELDDSALYLCASSLTTGAVPLAKNIQYFGAGTRLSVL.

The CDR3 spells CASSSSTRDEQYF. CDR3 coding DNA: TGTGCCAGCAGCTCCTCTACACGGGACGAGCAGTACTTC. V and J are TRBV2 and TRBJ2-7; D is ambiguous. Looked up from germline, CDR1 is SNHLY and CDR2 is FYNNEI. V was pared by 6 bases and J by 5 bases, with 14 bases between. This CDR3 contains 13 residues.

The chain employs TRBV27 and TRBJ2-7; D unclear. Germline loops: CDR1 MNHEY, CDR2 SMNVEV (reference sequence). Trimming pared 4 bases from V and 4 bases from J, leaving 17 bases between. This CDR3 is built from 15 residues. In DNA form, the CDR3 reads TGTGCCAGCAGTTCCCACACCTCCCCCCCGTACGAGCAGTACTTC. It encodes CASSSHTSPPYEQYF.

The table lists this clonotype with many counts. The chain is built from TRBV5-1 and TRBJ2-7; tentative D call: TRBD2 (5 bases). The V gene lost 2 bases and the J gene lost 0 bases, with 15 bases spanning the gap. Germline CDR1 reads SGHRS; CDR2 reads YFSETQ. This CDR3 comprises 16 residues. CDR3 residues: CASSLGSTTFSYEQYF. The CDR3 bases are TGCGCCAGCAGCTTAGGGAGCACCACCTTCTCCTACGAGCAGTACTTC. Supplemented by reference TRBV5-1 and TRBJ2-7, the full variable domain reads KAGVTQTPRYLIKTRGQQVTLSCSPISGHRSVSWYQQTPGQGLQFLFEYFSETQRNKGNFPGRFSGRQFSNSRSEMNVSTLELGDSALYLCASSLGSTTFSYEQYFGPGTRLTVT.

Ten or more counts support this clonotype. The CDR3: CASKRVTEAFF. The CDR3 region has the DNA TGTGCCAGCAAGAGGGTCACTGAAGCTTTCTTT. This chain connects TRBV12-3 or TRBV12-4 to TRBJ1-1, with unresolved D. The CDR3 is 11 residues long. Trimming removed 7 bases at V and 4 bases at J, with 7 bases between.

This clonotype has ten or more counts. V is TRBV5-1 and J is TRBJ2-1; D not resolved. Germline V gene data show CDR1 as SGHRS and CDR2 as YFSETQ. The CDR3 is 13 residues long. Trimming cost V 2 bases and J 4 bases, with 7 bases left between them. The CDR3 region is CASSFSTYNEQFF. CDR3 bases: TGCGCCAGCAGCTTCAGCACTTACAATGAGCAGTTCTTC.

The CDR3 nucleotides read TGCAGTGCTCCGTACGCCGGGACCACGTGGACTGAAGCTTTCTTT. Its translation: CSAPYAGTTWTEAFF. This chain connects TRBV20-1 to TRBJ1-1; tentatively, D is TRBD1 (5 bases). The CDR3 contains 15 residues. The V end was cut by 5 bases, the J end by 5 bases, with 21 bases between. CDR1 is DFQATT and CDR2 is SNEGSKA in the germline V gene (reference sequence).

This clonotype has just a few counts. The chain carries TRBV29-1 and TRBJ2-7; D is perhaps TRBD1 or TRBD2 (5 bases each). The V and J ends lost 0 bases and 2 bases respectively, with 14 bases between them. Germline V CDR1 and CDR2: SQVTM, ANQGSEA. CDR3 length equals 15 residues. The DNA of the CDR3 is TGCAGCGTTGAAGATTTCCGGGACGGAGCCTACGAGCAGTACTTC. It encodes CSVEDFRDGAYEQYF.